The entry that follows covers one T cell receptor beta chain sequence. Its cognate antigen has yet to be identified. Per-base qualities were not stored, and no clone one base away is much larger. The library was prepared using the immunoSEQ multiplex PCR assay. Per the source publication's procedure: A statistical classification framework was built for diagnosing cytomegalovirus status from the catalog of TCR beta chain sequences. TCRdb obtained this table from immuneACCESS and retained in-frame rearrangements with V and J assigned. These tables miss some clones; where compared with another copy, unresolved V genes account for less than half of the shortfall, and the remainder is unexplained. Clone size and V and J calls were adopted from that table, with D and trimming inferred from the DNA. This sample is represented by 150,000 to 200,000 clones; roughly 90% of them were singletons. The ten largest clones add up to 5% to 7% of the sample.

The data derive from a study of cytomegalovirus exposure and HLA in healthy donors (dated by TCRdb to 2016 to 2017). Looking at the study overall: The 670 or so repertoires of the first cohort and the roughly 120 validation repertoires were produced on the same platform, according to a later analysis. The study aimed to test whether cataloging public T cell receptors could reveal signatures of past pathogen exposure. In addition to the first cohort of roughly 670 subjects, a separate validation cohort of 130 or so different subjects was used. To predict cytomegalovirus infection status, the study combined high-throughput TCR immunosequencing, statistical association of individual TCRs with disease status, and machine learning. General findings and caveats noted by the study authors: In vitro tests confirmed that a few of the cytomegalovirus-associated TCR beta chains recognize cytomegalovirus antigens. A later analysis found that TCRs clustered in the first cohort also tended to co-occur in the approximately 120 validation repertoires, with 94% of cluster scores above 0. The validation cohort had no HLA typing available for a later analysis, so co-occurrence within that cohort was assessed over all 120 or so repertoires. According to the authors, the approach could potentially be generalized to other disease states and immunological phenotypes. While some public TCRs were present in many individuals, most TCR sequences turned up only very rarely across donors. The study listed 150 to 200 TCR beta chains as associated with cytomegalovirus. In both the original and validation cohorts, the classifier was reported to diagnose cytomegalovirus status with high specificity and sensitivity.

The donors were included in the validation cohort of around 120 subjects, a group kept apart from the roughly 700-subject first cohort. CDR1 and CDR2 are drawn from the germline V gene: MDHEN, SYDVKM. The CDR3 spans 14 residues, from the cysteine through the phenylalanine. Left in the record is the CDR3 DNA by itself, 42 bases read in frame from the first base. Relative to germline, V is missing 6 bases and J is missing 4 bases, with 9 bases of the junction outside any gene match. The chain is made from TRBV28 and TRBJ2-7; the central 7 bases match TRBD2. Sample: PBMCs. The receptor's source is a young woman in good health and CMV-seronegative. The CDR3 protein sequence reads: CASRAGTTYYEQYF. The nucleotide sequence is TGTGCCAGCAGGGCCGGGACTACGTATTACGAGCAGTACTTC.